Following are 30 T cell receptor beta chains from one sample sequenced in a study of T cell responses to AZD1222 COVID-19 vaccine. The assay was immunoSEQ multiplex PCR, and TCRdb's table has in-frame clones only and misses some. The data show fewer than 150,000 clones, 88% seen once. The sequencing used peripheral blood, collected on day 0 of AZD1222 vaccination. These receptors came from an adult in good health.

This sequence joins TRBV12-3 or TRBV12-4 and TRBJ1-4; unclear D gene. V dropped 5 bases and J dropped 0 bases, with 4 bases sitting between them. The CDR3 is 13 residues long. CDR3 amino acids: CASSQATNEKLFF. As DNA, the CDR3 is TGTGCCAGCAGTCAGGCAACTAATGAAAAACTGTTTTTT.

The gene calls are TRBV6-2 or TRBV6-3 and TRBJ1-5, with TRBD1 matching 8 bases. Germline CDR1 reads MNHEY; CDR2 reads SVGEGT. The CDR3 consists of 16 residues. The J segment lost 4 bases and the V segment lost 2 bases, leaving 7 bases of the junction unmatched. The chain's CDR3 is CASSYGRGRGNQPQHF. In DNA, the CDR3 is TGTGCCAGCAGTTACGGCAGGGGGCGAGGAAATCAGCCCCAGCATTTT.

This rearrangement joins TRBV6-6 to TRBJ1-6; D might be TRBD1 (5 bases). The CDR3 covers 16 residues. The V end lost 7 bases, the J end lost 4 bases, and 17 bases lay between the germline ends. In germline, CDR1 is MNHNY, CDR2 SVGAGI (reference sequence). The CDR3 sequence: CASTTGGRRYNSPLHF. DNA for the CDR3: TGTGCCAGCACCACCGGGGGGAGAAGGTATAATTCACCCCTCCACTTT.

This sequence joins TRBV5-1 and TRBJ2-2; D call uncertain. The germline CDR1 and CDR2 sequences are SGHRS and YFSETQ. V lost 6 bases and J 0 bases, leaving 9 bases between the germline ends. The CDR3 loop spans 14 amino acids. CDR3 nucleotides: TGCGCCAGCAAGGTGCAGTCGAACACCGGGGAGCTGTTTTTT. This encodes CASKVQSNTGELFF. Looking up the rest from reference TRBV5-1 and TRBJ2-2 gives the full variable domain: KAGVTQTPRYLIKTRGQQVTLSCSPISGHRSVSWYQQTPGQGLQFLFEYFSETQRNKGNFPGRFSGRQFSNSRSEMNVSTLELGDSALYLCASKVQSNTGELFFGEGSRLTVL.

The rearrangement joins TRBV10-3 to TRBJ2-4, with a tentative D call TRBD1 (5 bases). The V gene lost 1 base and the J gene lost 7 bases, with 20 bases spanning the gap. CDR3 length: 17 amino acids. The germline V gene encodes CDR1 ENHRY and CDR2 SYGVKD. CDR3 bases: TGTGCCATCAGTGAGTATGAGCCTCTAAGGGGAACGAACATTCAGTACTTC. This encodes CAISEYEPLRGTNIQYF.

The rearrangement links TRBV24-1 to TRBJ1-1; D is undetermined. CDR1 is KGHDR and CDR2 is SFDVKD in the germline V gene. The CDR3 consists of 17 residues. V was clipped by 2 bases and J by 1 base, with 16 bases between them. The CDR3 nucleotides are TGTGCCACCAGTGATTCAACTCGACCGAACCCGAACACTGAAGCTTTCTTT. Translating it yields CATSDSTRPNPNTEAFF.

The V and J genes are TRBV4-2 and TRBJ2-1; 7 bases map to TRBD2. Trimming took 0 bases from V and 4 from J; bases not matched to a gene: 12. CDR3 size: 18 residues. Germline V gives CDR1 LGHNA, CDR2 YNFKEQ. The CDR3: CASSQDPQVAGEYNEQFF. CDR3 DNA: TGTGCCAGCAGCCAAGACCCCCAGGTTGCGGGGGAGTACAATGAGCAGTTCTTC.

V is TRBV9 and J is TRBJ1-4, with D uncertain. CDR3 size: 14 residues. CDR1 is SGDLS, CDR2 YYNGEE, per germline. Trimming stripped 1 base from V and 5 bases from J, with 9 bases between. Here the CDR3 reads CASSVRTRNEKLFF. CDR3 coding DNA: TGTGCCAGCAGCGTACGGACCAGAAATGAAAAACTGTTTTTT.

This clone was picked up one time. This sample also contains other DNA sequences that code for the same CDR3. This sequence joins TRBV12-3 or TRBV12-4 and TRBJ2-7; tentatively, D is TRBD1 (6 bases). This CDR3 is built from 13 residues. Trimming removed 6 bases at V and 0 bases at J, with 9 bases between. CDR3 nucleotide sequence: TGTGCCAGCAGCCCAGGGGCCTCCTACGAGCAGTACTTC. Residues: CASSPGASYEQYF.

The chain links TRBV6-1 to TRBJ1-4, with D tentatively TRBD1 (6 bases). Per the germline V gene, CDR1 is MNHNS and CDR2 is SASEGT. The ends were cut back, 2 bases at V and 0 bases at J, with 10 bases in the middle. The CDR3 totals 16 residues. CDR3 nucleotides: TGTGCCAGCAGTGAATTAGGGGGGACAACTAATGAAAAACTGTTTTTT. Translated: CASSELGGTTNEKLFF.

The genes are TRBV28 and TRBJ1-2; D is ambiguous. The V end was cut by 8 bases, the J end by 1 base, with 5 bases between. This CDR3 is 11 amino acids long. Germline V gene data show CDR1 as MDHEN and CDR2 as SYDVKM. The CDR3 reads CASRDNYGYTF. CDR3 in DNA: TGTGCCAGCCGAGATAACTATGGCTACACCTTC.

This rearrangement joins TRBV28 to TRBJ2-1, with a possible D match to TRBD1 (7 bases). Trimming removed 6 bases at V and 1 base at J, with 13 bases between. The CDR3 extends over 15 amino acids. Germline V gene lookup returns CDR1 MDHEN and CDR2 SYDVKM. The CDR3 loop reads CASRGAGQSYNEQFF. The CDR3 region has the DNA TGTGCCAGCAGGGGGGCGGGACAGTCCTACAATGAGCAGTTCTTC.

The chain is built from TRBV9 and TRBJ2-2; D unclear. V was cut by 6 bases and J by 0 bases, with 12 bases left in between. CDR3 length equals 15 residues. The germline V gene encodes CDR1 SGDLS and CDR2 YYNGEE. CDR3 protein: CASTPVGPNTGELFF. The CDR3 DNA is TGTGCCAGCACACCCGTAGGGCCGAACACCGGGGAGCTGTTTTTT.

This clone showed up just a few times. The rearrangement uses TRBV6-6 and TRBJ1-1, with D perhaps TRBD1 (6 bases). The V gene lost 0 bases and the J gene lost 5 bases, with 13 bases spanning the gap. The CDR3 has 15 residues. The germline V gene encodes CDR1 MNHNY and CDR2 SVGAGI (reference sequence). The CDR3 here is CASSYSSGVGTEAFF. CDR3 in DNA: TGTGCCAGCAGTTACTCGTCAGGGGTCGGGACTGAAGCTTTCTTT.

This clone occurred a few times. V and J are TRBV11-2 and TRBJ1-3; D not resolved. V was pared by 6 bases and J by 2 bases, with 14 bases between. This CDR3 contains 15 residues. CDR1 is SGHAT, CDR2 FQNNGV, per germline. For the CDR3, the DNA is TGTGCCAGCAGTGAAAGTACGGGGACTGGAAACACCATATATTTT. Translated: CASSESTGTGNTIYF. Combining the CDR3 with reference TRBV11-2 and TRBJ1-3 gives the whole variable domain EAGVAQSPRYKIIEKRQSVAFWCNPISGHATLYWYQQILGQGPKLLIQFQNNGVVDDSQLPKDRFSAERLKGVDSTLKIQPAKLEDSAVYLCASSESTGTGNTIYFGEGSWLTVV.

This chain joins TRBV4-1 and TRBJ2-2; D not resolved. Trimming removed 2 bases from V and 0 bases from J, with 10 bases in between. This CDR3 is built from 16 residues. Germline V gene lookup returns CDR1 MGHRA and CDR2 YSYEKL. CDR3 amino acids: CASSQNPTTNTGELFF. The CDR3 coding sequence is TGCGCCAGCAGCCAAAATCCCACAACGAACACCGGGGAGCTGTTTTTT.

This chain connects TRBV5-6 to TRBJ2-5; D gene uncertain. The V and J ends lost 2 bases and 4 bases respectively, with 6 bases between them. Looked up from germline, CDR1 is SGHDT and CDR2 is YYEEEE. CDR3 length: 12 amino acids. For the CDR3, the DNA is TGTGCCAGCAGCTTTCTAGGAGAGACCCAGTACTTC. Protein product: CASSFLGETQYF.

The chain joins TRBV6-6 to TRBJ1-1; D is uncertain. Germline V lookup: CDR1 MNHNY, CDR2 SVGAGI (reference sequence). There are 15 residues in the CDR3. V lost 0 bases and J 0 bases, leaving 8 bases between the germline ends. CDR3 amino acids: CASSYSSPVNTEAFF. CDR3 DNA: TGTGCCAGCAGTTACTCCAGTCCGGTGAACACTGAAGCTTTCTTT.

The V call is TRBV6-2 or TRBV6-3, the J call TRBJ2-7; D is unresolved. Trimming cost V 4 bases and J 0 bases, with 13 bases left between them. Per germline, CDR1 MNHEY and CDR2 SVGEGT. The CDR3 runs 15 residues. As DNA, the CDR3 is TGTGCCAGCAGTTTAGTCACTCTAATCTCCTACGAGCAGTACTTC. Amino acids: CASSLVTLISYEQYF.

V is TRBV7-9 and J is TRBJ2-5; 7 nucleotides line up with TRBD2. The CDR3 has 12 amino acids. V dropped 8 bases and J dropped 4; count of bases not matched to a gene: 4. CDR1 and CDR2 from the germline V gene are SEHNR and FQNEAQ (reference sequence). CDR3 sequence (DNA): TGTGCCAGCCGGGGGGAGGGAGAGACCCAGTACTTC. Protein sequence: CASRGEGETQYF.

The rearrangement uses TRBV6-6 and TRBJ2-3, with a tentative D call TRBD2 (7 bases). V was shortened by 8 bases and J by 4 bases, with 10 bases between the two germline ends. There are 12 residues in the CDR3. Per the germline V gene, CDR1 is MNHNY and CDR2 is SVGAGI (reference sequence). The CDR3 coding sequence is TGTGCCAGCGGGCGGGGGCCAGATACGCAGTATTTT. The encoded protein is CASGRGPDTQYF.

Here the CDR3 reads CATSRDVDTEAFF. The CDR3 DNA reads as TGTGCCACCAGCAGGGACGTGGACACTGAAGCTTTCTTT. The gene calls are TRBV15 and TRBJ1-1, with D unclear. CDR3 length equals 13 residues. Trimming took off 3 bases at V and 3 bases at J, with 8 bases between the two ends. Germline CDR1 and CDR2: LNHNV and YYDKDF (reference sequence). Based on the CDR3 plus reference TRBV15 and TRBJ1-1, the full variable domain is DAMVIQNPRYQVTQFGKPVTLSCSQTLNHNVMYWYQQKSSQAPKLLFHYYDKDFNNEADTPDNFQSRRPNTSFCFLDIRSPGLGDTAMYLCATSRDVDTEAFFGQGTRLTVV.

The table lists this clone with a few counts. The chain combines TRBV12-3 or TRBV12-4 with TRBJ1-2, with TRBD1 matching 7 bases. The CDR3 is 13 residues long. V lost 6 bases to trimming and J lost 3 bases; unmatched junction nucleotides: 4. The DNA for the CDR3 is TGTGCCAGCAGCTCCGGGACAGACTATGGCTACACCTTC. Translating it yields CASSSGTDYGYTF.

The chain carries TRBV6-1 and TRBJ1-6; D call uncertain. Germline values: CDR1 MNHNS, CDR2 SASEGT. CDR3 length equals 16 residues. V dropped 0 bases and J dropped 3 bases, with 9 bases sitting between them. The CDR3 region is CASSEASELYNSPLHF. The DNA of the CDR3 is TGTGCCAGCAGTGAAGCGTCGGAACTCTATAATTCACCCCTCCACTTT.

V and J are TRBV18 and TRBJ2-5; 7 bases line up with TRBD1. The CDR3 sequence is 13 residues long. The J segment lost 3 bases and the V segment lost 4 bases, leaving 2 bases of the junction unmatched. Germline V CDR1 and CDR2: KGHSH, LQKENI. The CDR3 DNA reads TGTGCCAGCTCACAGGGGACAGAAGAGACCCAGTACTTC. Translating it yields CASSQGTEETQYF.

The table lists this clone with a few counts. The CDR3 loop reads CASSTTSGDYNEQFF. The CDR3 DNA sequence: TGTGCCAGTAGTACGACTAGCGGGGACTACAATGAGCAGTTCTTC. This chain connects TRBV19 to TRBJ2-1; 11 nucleotides align to TRBD2. Germline V gene data show CDR1 as LNHDA and CDR2 as SQIVND (reference sequence). The CDR3 runs 15 residues. V was pared by 4 bases and J by 3 bases, with 2 bases of the junction left unmatched.

The table lists this clone with a count of one. This chain connects TRBV4-2 to TRBJ1-1, with D unresolved. V was shortened by 0 bases and J by 6 bases, with 14 bases between the two germline ends. This CDR3 is 15 amino acids long. Per germline, CDR1 LGHNA and CDR2 YNFKEQ. CDR3 in amino acids: CASSQDSVVSAEAFF. The CDR3 DNA is TGTGCCAGCAGCCAAGATTCGGTGGTATCAGCTGAAGCTTTCTTT.

V and J are TRBV4-3 and TRBJ1-3; TRBD1 is a possible D gene (5 bases). V was shortened by 0 bases and J by 5 bases, with 11 bases between the two germline ends. CDR1 is LGHNA, CDR2 YSLEER, per germline. The CDR3 spans 15 residues. The CDR3 nucleotides are TGCGCCAGCAGCCAAGACGAGGGACCAAGAAACACCATATATTTT. It is translated as CASSQDEGPRNTIYF.

In this sample, this clone turned up once. The rearrangement joins TRBV5-1 to TRBJ1-6, with TRBD1 matching 7 bases. V dropped 2 bases and J dropped 15; count of bases not matched to a gene: 17. The CDR3 is made up of 16 amino acids. Per the germline V gene, CDR1 is SGHRS and CDR2 is YFSETQ. CDR3 nucleotide sequence: TGCGCCAGCAGCTTTACGACCGGGACAGAGGGGACAAACCTCCACTTT. It yields the protein CASSFTTGTEGTNLHF.

Only one count was recorded for this clone. V usage is TRBV4-2 and J usage is TRBJ2-3, with D hard to call. Trimming took off 0 bases at V and 2 bases at J, with 15 bases between the two ends. The CDR3 totals 17 residues. CDR1 is LGHNA and CDR2 is YNFKEQ in the germline V gene. The CDR3 is CASSQDLGRFYTDTQYF. In nucleotides, the CDR3 is TGTGCCAGCAGCCAAGATCTTGGACGGTTCTACACAGATACGCAGTATTTT.